One TCR beta chain is described in this entry. Its antigen is still unknown. No clone much larger than this one lies a single base away; base qualities are absent. Peripheral blood samples were provided by related bone marrow donors on the day of marrow donation. Viable CD3+CD4+ or CD3+CD8+ cells that were CCR7+CD45RA+CD45RO-CD95-CD27+CD28+ were defined as naive T cells. Peripheral blood and bone marrow mononuclear cells were isolated by Ficoll-Hypaque density centrifugation and were cryopreserved. CD4+ and CD8+ T cells, including naive and memory subsets, were sorted by FACS using a FACSAria II. These data originate in a study of T cells after posttransplantation cyclophosphamide (TCRdb year 2016). Concerning the study at large: The study tracked T cell repertoire reconstitution by TRB sequencing after myeloablative bone marrow transplantation using posttransplantation cyclophosphamide as GVHD prophylaxis. Antigen receptor sequencing covered samples from some 35 PTCy-treated patients and 16 of their related bone marrow donors. Blood from every one of the 30 or so PTCy patients who had 1-year posttransplant specimens underwent TRB sequencing. Up to 3 additional blood samples from 2 to 5.2 years after transplant were also TRB-sequenced in 3 patients, as was pretransplant blood from several patients. TRA and TRB clonality were tightly correlated in about 10 samples, so subsequent TCR analyses focused on TRB only. Public TRB sequences were checked against a database of over 3,600 sequences associated with responses to pathogens, tumor antigens, self-antigens and alloantigens.

CDR1 and CDR2 are read off the germline V gene as SGHDT and YYEEEE. Inclusive of the bounding cysteine and phenylalanine, the CDR3 is 11 residues long. This entry keeps only the CDR3 DNA: 33 bases, framed from base 1. Trimming removed 4 bases from V and 5 bases from J, leaving 6 bases between the germline ends. TRB sequencing was run on genomic DNA with either the immunoSEQ assay at survey resolution or the hsTCRB kit. The authors processed their data as follows. The immunoSEQ software handled initial read processing, and the LymphoSeq R package was used for repertoire analyses. Clonality was calculated as 1 minus normalized Shannon entropy, and the Gini coefficient was also calculated for each TRB dataset. To infer phenotypes in unsorted samples, TRB sequences from sorted subsets of the recipient or donor were mapped onto unsorted samples from the same recipient. TCRdb carries this immuneACCESS record with in-frame sequences only. Its versions omit some clonotypes, under half of them owing to an unresolved V gene in the studies checked, with the rest unexplained. The V and J calls and the clone size are those of that table, but D and trimming were determined from the DNA. Recorded for this sample are about 3,800 clones; 95% of them occurred a single time. The ten biggest clones cover 0.5% to 0.75% of the sample.

Overall study outcomes, separate from this receptor: The TRB repertoires of T cells infiltrating skin or GI tract showed only limited overlap with the TRB repertoires of T cells in blood. At 1-2 months, donor-recipient similarity was low but rose over the first year, and the later blood repertoires were often dominated by donor CD8+ memory clones. Across the roughly 48 patients, TRB clonality was highly associated with recipient CMV seropositivity and CMV reactivation, and diversity with PTCy was similar to that in the CNI/methotrexate controls.

The sequence was collected from a man in his fifties or sixties. This chain joins TRBV5-6 to TRBJ1-2; the D gene identity is not certain. Material: naive CD4+ T cells sorted from PBMCs. The base sequence is TGTGCCAGCAGCCCCGGGTATGGCTACACCTTC. It is translated as CASSPGYGYTF.